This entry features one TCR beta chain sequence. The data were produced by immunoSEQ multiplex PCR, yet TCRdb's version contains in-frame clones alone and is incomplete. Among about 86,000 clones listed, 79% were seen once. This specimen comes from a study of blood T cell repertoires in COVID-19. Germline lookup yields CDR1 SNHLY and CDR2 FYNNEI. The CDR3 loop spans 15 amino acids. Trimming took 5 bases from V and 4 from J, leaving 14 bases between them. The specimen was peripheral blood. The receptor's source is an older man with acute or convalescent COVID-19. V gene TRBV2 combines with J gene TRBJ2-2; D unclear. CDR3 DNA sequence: TGTGCCAGCAGTAACCCCACACCGGGCACCGGGGAGCTGTTTTTT. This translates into CASSNPTPGTGELFF.